This T cell receptor beta chain emerged from a study of metastatic and nonmetastatic thyroid tumors. Study-level findings and limits: When malignant thyroid tumors were compared with benign nodules, TCR beta diversity was reportedly significantly higher in the malignant tumors. This held in both blood and tumor samples.

Every patient was untreated before thyroid surgery. V was shortened by 5 bases and J by 4 bases, with 6 bases between the two germline ends. CDR1 and CDR2 from the germline V gene are MNHGY and SVAAGI. The CDR3 is 11 residues long. TCRdb re-called clones from the PCR reads using MiXCR. The profile shows about 13,000 clones, approximately 26% of them singletons. Note on this clone: Its antigen is not identified.

This receptor was taken from a male donor with papillary thyroid cancer or a benign thyroid nodule (not recorded which). Some clones in this sample may be carry-over from other donors' samples. The chain carries TRBV6-9 and TRBJ2-7; D is ambiguous. The specimen sequenced was blood. CDR3 sequence (DNA): TGTGCCAGCAGTCATAGATACGAGCAGTACTTC. Protein: CASSHRYEQYF.